This is a list of T cell receptor beta chains from one sample in a study of CD8 T cells in Susac syndrome. TCRdb fed the immunoSEQ multiplex PCR reads into MiXCR, producing one record per CDR3 protein. Of about 25,000 distinct CDR3 sequences listed, 94% are singletons. Sequencing was done on a sample of CD8+ T cells from PBMCs. These TCRs come from a human donor in good health. Both conserved end residues are part of each CDR3. A D gene is named only where the DNA matches it firmly.

NA,TRBJ1-2,TRBV12-3/TRBV12-4,TGTGCCAGCAGTTCCTCTTCCTTC,CASSSSSF
NA,TRBJ1-1,TRBV6-5,TGTGCCAGCAGTTATTTGCCGGCGGGGGCCCCGGACCCGAACACTGAAGCTTTCTTT,CASSYLPAGAPDPNTEAFF
TRBD1,TRBJ1-1,TRBV10-3,TGTGCCAGTGGACAGGGTAGAACGAACACTGAAGCTTTCTTT,CASGQGRTNTEAFF
NA,TRBJ2-7,TRBV20-1,TGCAGTGCTAGATCCGGTGGAGGGTCCTACGAGCAGTACTTC,CSARSGGGSYEQYF
TRBD1,TRBJ2-3,TRBV12-5,TGTGCTAGCGTCGGGACAGTCACAGATACGCAGTATTTT,CASVGTVTDTQYF
NA,TRBJ2-3,TRBV29-1,TGCAGCGTTGATGGTGATACTAGCACAGATACGCAGTATTTT,CSVDGDTSTDTQYF
NA,TRBJ2-2,TRBV6-2/TRBV6-3,TGTGCCAGCAGTCCTTATATCACCGGGGAGCTGTTTTTT,CASSPYITGELFF
NA,TRBJ2-7,TRBV4-3,TGCGCCAGCAGCCAAGATCGAGGGGGGGCCTACGAGCAGTACTTC,CASSQDRGGAYEQYF
TRBD1,TRBJ2-3,TRBV5-8,TGTGCCAGCAGCTTGGGAGAGACAGGGGGCACAGATACGCAGTATTTT,CASSLGETGGTDTQYF
NA,TRBJ2-1,TRBV27,TGTGCCAGCAGTTTAACGGGGGCTGAGCAGTTCTTC,CASSLTGAEQFF
NA,TRBJ2-3,TRBV3-1,TGTGCCAGCAGCCCCTGGCGACACGTTCTAAGCACAGATACGCAGTATTTT,CASSPWRHVLSTDTQYF
NA,TRBJ1-1,TRBV5-6,TGTGCCAGCAGCCTCGGCCGTCTTAACACTGAAGCTTTCTTT,CASSLGRLNTEAFF
TRBD1,TRBJ1-5,TRBV6-2/TRBV6-3,TGTGCCAGCACTCCGGGACAGGTCCTATCGGGGAGCAATCAGCCCCAGCATTTT,CASTPGQVLSGSNQPQHF
NA,TRBJ2-5,TRBV5-6,TGTGCCAGCAGCTTGGGGGGTGTACTCGAGACCCAGTACTTC,CASSLGGVLETQYF
NA,TRBJ2-7,TRBV7-9,TGTGCCAGCAGCTTATTGGCATCCGAGCAGTACTTC,CASSLLASEQYF
TRBD1,TRBJ1-5,TRBV6-2/TRBV6-3,TGTGCCAGCAGCACCGGGACAGGTAGCAATCAGCCCCAGCATTTT,CASSTGTGSNQPQHF
TRBD2,TRBJ2-1,TRBV20-1,TGCAGTGCTAGAGGGGGCGGGGGGGGTCTCTACAATGAGCAGTTCTTC,CSARGGGGGLYNEQFF
NA,TRBJ1-3,TRBV4-3,TGCGCCAGCAGCCAGGAACCTTCCTCTGGAAACACCATATATTTT,CASSQEPSSGNTIYF
NA,TRBJ2-7,TRBV20-1,TGCAGTGCTAGAGATTCGGGGACTCCCGAGCAGTACTTC,CSARDSGTPEQYF
TRBD1,TRBJ1-5,TRBV19,TGTGCCAGTAGTATACAGGGGGGGGGCTCGAGACAGCCCCAGCATTTT,CASSIQGGGSRQPQHF
TRBD2,TRBJ2-1,TRBV4-3,TGCGCCAGCAGCCCCACCGGGACTAGCGGCCCTGATGAGCAGTTCTTC,CASSPTGTSGPDEQFF
TRBD1,TRBJ1-3,TRBV7-9,TGTGCCAGCAGCTTCTCCCGGGACAGGGATCCTGGAAACACCATATATTTT,CASSFSRDRDPGNTIYF
TRBD1,TRBJ2-1,TRBV27,TGTGCCAGCAGTATACAGGGGAGTGAGCAGTTCTTC,CASSIQGSEQFF
TRBD1,TRBJ2-5,TRBV7-8,TGTGCCAGCAGCTTATGGGACAGGGGTCAAGAGACCCAGTACTTC,CASSLWDRGQETQYF
NA,TRBJ2-7,TRBV20-1,TGCAGTGCTAGGGCAGAATGGGTCTACGAGCAGTACTTC,CSARAEWVYEQYF
NA,TRBJ1-4,TRBV5-6,TGTGCCAGCAGCTTGGAGGGCGCCGGTGAAAAACTGTTTTTT,CASSLEGAGEKLFF
NA,TRBJ2-7,TRBV20-1,TGCAGTGCTCCCGCCGGGACCCAGTACGAGCAGTACTTC,CSAPAGTQYEQYF
NA,TRBJ2-6,TRBV12-3/TRBV12-4,TGTGCCAGCAGTCGTTCCCCTAACTCTGGGGCCAACGTCCTGACTTTC,CASSRSPNSGANVLTF
TRBD2,TRBJ2-1,TRBV2,TGTGCCAGCAGTGAAGATGGTAGCGGGATAAACAATGAGCAGTTCTTC,CASSEDGSGINNEQFF
NA,TRBJ2-3,TRBV5-5,TGTGCCAGCAGCTTGGACAGGGGAGGGGATACGCAGTATTTT,CASSLDRGGDTQYF
TRBD1,TRBJ1-5,TRBV5-5,TGTGCCAGCAGCTTACAGGGGAATCAGGCCCAGCATTTT,CASSLQGNQAQHF
NA,TRBJ2-7,TRBV7-9,TGTGCCAGCAGCTCCCGCAGGGGGGGGGCCTACGAGCAGTACTTC,CASSSRRGGAYEQYF
NA,TRBJ2-1,TRBV20-1,TGCAGTGCCTACTCACGAGAAGGGACCTACAATGAGCAGTTCTTC,CSAYSREGTYNEQFF
NA,TRBJ1-1,TRBV7-9,TGTGCCAGCAGCTTAGCAGGGTTTGGGGACACTGAAGCTTTCTTT,CASSLAGFGDTEAFF
NA,TRBJ1-5,TRBV9,TGTGCCAGCAGCGTAGGGGGTACGTACAATCAGCCCCAGCATTTT,CASSVGGTYNQPQHF